Shown below are 26 T cell receptor beta chains from a single sample sequenced in a study of CD8 T cells in Susac syndrome. The RNA input was about 0.5 to 1 ug, and it was reverse transcribed with random hexamers. Using its own MiXCR run on the immunoSEQ multiplex PCR reads, TCRdb lists one record per CDR3 protein. The sample includes under 150,000 distinct CDR3 sequences, approximately 95% of them seen just once. The sequenced sample was CD8+ T cells from PBMCs. These receptors all come from a human donor in good health.

The chain combines TRBV13 with TRBJ2-1, with D perhaps assigned TRBD1 or TRBD2 (5 bases each). This CDR3 is built from 13 residues. Germline CDR1 reads PRHDT; CDR2 reads FYEKMQ (reference sequence). The V and J ends lost 6 bases and 9 bases respectively, with 15 bases between them. CDR3 sequence (DNA): TGTGCCAGCAGTGGCGGTCGGGACCCTGAGCAGTTCTTC. It specifies CASSGGRDPEQFF.

The chain joins TRBV6-5 to TRBJ2-5, with TRBD2 matching 7 bases. Germline V gene sequence: CDR1 MNHEY, CDR2 SVGAGI. J lost 5 bases, V lost 2 bases, and 5 bases had no gene match. This CDR3 spans 14 amino acids. CDR3 loop: CASSYGAGVETQYF. In DNA, the CDR3 is TGTGCCAGCAGTTACGGGGCGGGAGTCGAGACCCAGTACTTC.

The chain employs TRBV5-1 and TRBJ2-6; TRBD1 aligns across 10 bases. V trimming: 6 bases; J trimming: 4 bases; junction bases outside the gene matches: 7. The CDR3 consists of 16 residues. The germline V gene encodes CDR1 SGHRS and CDR2 YFSETQ. The CDR3 DNA reads TGCGCCAGCAAAGACAGGGGGCGTAGCGGGGCCAACGTCCTGACTTTC. Amino acids: CASKDRGRSGANVLTF.

This sequence joins TRBV20-1 and TRBJ2-7, with 9 bases that match TRBD1. CDR1 and CDR2 (germline): DFQATT, SNEGSKA (reference sequence). This CDR3 has 11 amino acids. The V gene end was trimmed by 5 bases and the J gene end by 9 bases; junction bases not matched to a gene: 5. The CDR3 sequence: CSARTGGLQYF. The CDR3 DNA is TGCAGTGCTCGAACAGGGGGCTTGCAGTACTTC.

V and J are TRBV11-2 and TRBJ2-1; no clear D. From germline, CDR1 is SGHAT and CDR2 FQNNGV. Trimming left V 1 base short and J 7 bases short, with 14 bases between. The CDR3 is made up of 15 amino acids. CDR3: CASSLGILTSNEQFF. CDR3 nucleotides: TGTGCCAGCAGCTTAGGCATACTAACATCTAATGAGCAGTTCTTC.

In DNA form, the CDR3 reads TGTGCCTGGAGTGGTGAGAACCAAGAGACCCAGTACTTC. It yields the protein CAWSGENQETQYF. V usage is TRBV30 and J usage is TRBJ2-5; D call uncertain. The CDR3 is 13 amino acids. The germline V gene encodes CDR1 GTSNPN and CDR2 SVGIG (reference sequence). With 1 base removed from V and 0 bases from J, the gap between germline ends came to 6 bases.

The chain couples TRBV25-1 to TRBJ1-1; D may be TRBD1 (5 bases). Germline loops: CDR1 MGHDK, CDR2 SYGVNS. V lost 4 bases and J 5 bases, leaving 14 bases between the germline ends. This CDR3 comprises 14 residues. CDR3 sequence (DNA): TGTGCCAGCAGTGCCCCAATAGGGGAGACTGAAGCTTTCTTT. Its translation: CASSAPIGETEAFF. Full variable domain (remainder filled in from reference TRBV25-1 and TRBJ1-1): EADIYQTPRYLVIGTGKKITLECSQTMGHDKMYWYQQDPGMELHLIHYSYGVNSTEKGDLSSESTVSRIRTEHFPLTLESARPSHTSQYLCASSAPIGETEAFFGQGTRLTVV.

V gene TRBV4-3 combines with J gene TRBJ2-1; TRBD2 aligns across 8 bases. The germline V gene encodes CDR1 LGHNA and CDR2 YSLEER. Trimming cost V 2 bases and J 4 bases; bases outside gene matches: 7. The CDR3 has 16 residues. This CDR3 is CASSQTPAGEYNEQFF. The CDR3 DNA follows: TGCGCCAGCAGCCAAACCCCAGCGGGAGAATACAATGAGCAGTTCTTC.

The chain couples TRBV19 to TRBJ2-7; no reliable D call. V was cut by 6 bases and J by 5 bases, with 2 bases left in between. Germline CDR1 reads LNHDA; CDR2 reads SQIVND (reference sequence). The CDR3 sequence is 9 residues long. CDR3: CASRHEQYF. The CDR3 nucleotides read TGTGCCAGTAGACACGAGCAGTACTTC.

The chain recombines TRBV7-6 with TRBJ2-7; TRBD1 matches at 7 bases. After removal of 5 bases from V and 1 base from J, the junction contained 8 bases not matched to a gene. The CDR3 sequence is 15 residues long. Germline V gene data show CDR1 as SGHVS and CDR2 as FNYEAQ. For the CDR3, the DNA is TGTGCCAGCAGCCCGGGACAGTCGGGGTCCTACGAGCAGTACTTC. As protein: CASSPGQSGSYEQYF.

The J gene is TRBJ2-1, the V gene TRBV4-1; 9 bases line up with TRBD2. CDR3 length: 16 amino acids. The V and J ends lost 1 base and 3 bases, in that order; junction bases with no gene match: 4. From germline, CDR1 is MGHRA and CDR2 YSYEKL. The CDR3 DNA sequence: TGCGCCAGCAGCCAAGGGGCTAGCGGGGTCTACAATGAGCAGTTCTTC. The encoded protein is CASSQGASGVYNEQFF.

The gene calls are TRBV24-1 and TRBJ2-1; D not resolved. The V and J ends lost 8 bases and 10 bases respectively, with 11 bases between them. CDR1 and CDR2 (germline): KGHDR, SFDVKD. This CDR3 is built from 11 residues. In DNA form, the CDR3 reads TGTGCCACCACCAGTGGATGGGAGCAGTTCTTC. Protein sequence: CATTSGWEQFF.

The genes are TRBV29-1 and TRBJ2-4; D is possibly TRBD2 (6 bases). Germline lookup yields CDR1 SQVTM and CDR2 ANQGSEA. CDR3 length: 13 amino acids. The V end lost 4 bases, the J end lost 2 bases, and 9 bases lay between the germline ends. In nucleotides, the CDR3 is TGCAGCGTTGGTGGGGGGACCAAAAACATTCAGTACTTC. Amino acid sequence: CSVGGGTKNIQYF. Full variable domain (outside the CDR3, taken from reference TRBV29-1 and TRBJ2-4): SAVISQKPSRDICQRGTSLTIQCQVDSQVTMMFWYRQQPGQSLTLIATANQGSEATYESGFVIDKFPISRPNLTFSTLTVSNMSPEDSSIYLCSVGGGTKNIQYFGAGTRLSVL.

The V call is TRBV18, the J call TRBJ2-3; TRBD2 is a possible D gene (5 bases). The CDR3 loop spans 14 amino acids. Trimming took off 2 bases at V and 3 bases at J, with 9 bases between the two ends. Germline V gene lookup returns CDR1 KGHSH and CDR2 LQKENI. CDR3 amino acids: CASSPVGVTDTQYF. CDR3 in DNA: TGTGCCAGCTCACCAGTGGGAGTGACAGATACGCAGTATTTT.

The V and J genes are TRBV18 and TRBJ1-4; D gene ambiguous. The CDR3 covers 14 residues. V lost 6 bases, J lost 7 bases, and 15 bases lay in between. The germline CDR1 and CDR2 sequences are KGHSH and LQKENI. CDR3 bases: TGTGCCAGCTCGACGGGGAGGCTGTCTGAAAAACTGTTTTTT. Its protein product is CASSTGRLSEKLFF.

CDR3 amino acids: CASETSTEAFF. CDR3 nucleotide sequence: TGTGCCAGTGAGACAAGCACTGAAGCTTTCTTT. The V gene is TRBV27, the J gene TRBJ1-1; no clear D gene. Trimming removed 9 bases from V and 4 bases from J, with 9 bases in between. Per germline, CDR1 MNHEY and CDR2 SMNVEV (reference sequence). This CDR3 is 11 amino acids long.

The CDR3 DNA is TGTGCCTGGAGTGCTACAGGGGGCTTCCACGAGCAGTACTTC. Residues: CAWSATGGFHEQYF. The chain recombines TRBV30 with TRBJ2-7, with 9 bases aligning to TRBD1. CDR1 is GTSNPN and CDR2 is SVGIG in the germline V gene (reference sequence). CDR3 length equals 14 residues. V shed 1 base, J shed 5 bases, and the junction held 6 bases outside the gene matches.

The chain employs TRBV7-9 and TRBJ1-1, with D tentatively TRBD1 (6 bases). Germline V gene lookup returns CDR1 SEHNR and CDR2 FQNEAQ (reference sequence). The CDR3 has 15 amino acids. V lost 2 bases to trimming and J lost 4 bases, with 14 bases between them. For the CDR3, the DNA is TGTGCCAGCAGCTTACCTTTGGGGGCTCCCACTGAAGCTTTCTTT. Translated: CASSLPLGAPTEAFF.

This rearrangement joins TRBV2 to TRBJ2-7; D gene ambiguous. Deletions cut 2 bases from V and 0 bases from J, with 8 bases between. Germline loops: CDR1 SNHLY, CDR2 FYNNEI. The CDR3 loop spans 14 amino acids. The CDR3 DNA is TGTGCCAGCAGTGAAATAGGGCCCTCCTACGAGCAGTACTTC. It translates to CASSEIGPSYEQYF.

The genes are TRBV14 and TRBJ2-3; TRBD2 aligns across 10 bases. There are 15 residues in the CDR3. Germline V lookup: CDR1 SGHDN, CDR2 FVKESK. J was trimmed by 5 bases and V by 4 bases; bases with no gene match: 6. CDR3 protein: CASSPGTSVGDTQYF. The CDR3 DNA follows: TGTGCCAGCAGCCCCGGGACTAGCGTTGGAGATACGCAGTATTTT. The complete variable domain, with remaining parts taken from reference TRBV14 and TRBJ2-3, reads EAGVTQFPSHSVIEKGQTVTLRCDPISGHDNLYWYRRVMGKEIKFLLHFVKESKQDESGMPNNRFLAERTGGTYSTLKVQPAELEDSGVYFCASSPGTSVGDTQYFGPGTRLTVL.

DNA for the CDR3: TGTGCCAGCAGCCTCACGACAGGGAGGTCCTACAATGAGCAGTTCTTC. It specifies CASSLTTGRSYNEQFF. The V call is TRBV7-6, the J call TRBJ2-1; the D gene is possibly TRBD1 (7 bases). Trimming removed 5 bases at V and 1 base at J, with 15 bases between. CDR1 SGHVS and CDR2 FNYEAQ come from the germline V gene. The CDR3 extends over 16 amino acids.

The chain combines TRBV7-9 with TRBJ1-2, with a tentative D call TRBD1 (5 bases). CDR1 is SEHNR and CDR2 is FQNEAQ in the germline V gene (reference sequence). V was trimmed by 5 bases and J by 6 bases, leaving 10 bases between them. The CDR3 sequence is 12 residues long. The CDR3 spells CASSQRGDGYTF. The CDR3 coding sequence is TGTGCCAGCAGCCAAAGAGGGGATGGCTACACCTTC.

V and J are TRBV7-3 and TRBJ1-1; tentative D call: TRBD1 (5 bases). The CDR3 contains 12 residues. The germline V gene encodes CDR1 SGHTA and CDR2 FQGTGA. The V end was cut by 2 bases, the J end by 7 bases, with 8 bases between. CDR3 sequence reads: CASSLGASEAFF. Written as DNA, the CDR3 is TGTGCCAGCAGCTTAGGGGCTAGTGAAGCTTTCTTT.

The chain links TRBV4-1 to TRBJ2-1; TRBD2 might be the D (5 bases). Trimming shortened V by 6 bases and J by 7 bases, and 13 bases separated the two germline ends. The CDR3 is 13 residues long. Per the germline V gene, CDR1 is MGHRA and CDR2 is YSYEKL. CDR3 coding DNA: TGCGCCAGCAGTAATCGAGGGCAGAATGAGCAGTTCTTC. Amino acid sequence: CASSNRGQNEQFF.

The V gene is TRBV27, the J gene TRBJ2-3; 11 bases fit TRBD2. The germline CDR1 and CDR2 sequences are MNHEY and SMNVEV (reference sequence). This CDR3 is built from 16 residues. J lost 0 bases, V lost 6 bases, and 5 bases had no gene match. For the CDR3, the DNA is TGTGCCAGCAGCGCGACTAGCGGGATTAGCACAGATACGCAGTATTTT. This encodes CASSATSGISTDTQYF.

The chain recombines TRBV29-1 with TRBJ1-2, with D hard to call. CDR3 length equals 11 residues. CDR1 and CDR2 (germline): SQVTM, ANQGSEA. Trimming shortened V by 6 bases and J by 6 bases, and 11 bases separated the two germline ends. This CDR3 reads CSVPRRNGYTF. DNA for the CDR3: TGCAGCGTGCCCAGGAGGAATGGCTACACCTTC.